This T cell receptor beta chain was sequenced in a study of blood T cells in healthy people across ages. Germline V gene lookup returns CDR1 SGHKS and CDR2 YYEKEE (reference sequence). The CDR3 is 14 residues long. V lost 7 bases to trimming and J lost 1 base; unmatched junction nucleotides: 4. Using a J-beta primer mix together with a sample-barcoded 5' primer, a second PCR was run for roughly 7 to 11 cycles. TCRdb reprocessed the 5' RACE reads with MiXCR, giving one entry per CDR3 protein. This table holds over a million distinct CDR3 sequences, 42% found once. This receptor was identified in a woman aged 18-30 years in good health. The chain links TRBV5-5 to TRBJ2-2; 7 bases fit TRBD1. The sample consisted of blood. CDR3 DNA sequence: TGTGCCAGCGAGGGACAGCGGAACACCGGGGAGCTGTTTTTT. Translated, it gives CASEGQRNTGELFF.